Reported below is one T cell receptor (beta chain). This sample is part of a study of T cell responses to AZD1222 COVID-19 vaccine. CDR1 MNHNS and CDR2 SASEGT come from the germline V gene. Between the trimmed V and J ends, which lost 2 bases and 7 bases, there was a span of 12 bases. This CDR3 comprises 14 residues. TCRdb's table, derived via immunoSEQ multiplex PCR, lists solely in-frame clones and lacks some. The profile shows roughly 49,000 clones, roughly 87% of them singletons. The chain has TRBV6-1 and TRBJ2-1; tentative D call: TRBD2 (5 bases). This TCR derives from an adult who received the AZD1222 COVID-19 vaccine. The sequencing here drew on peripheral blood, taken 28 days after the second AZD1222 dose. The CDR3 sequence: CASSEKASGNEQFF. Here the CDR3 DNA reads TGTGCCAGCAGTGAAAAGGCGTCGGGGAATGAGCAGTTCTTC.